One sample yielded the 5 T cell receptor beta chains listed below, sequenced in a study of tumor and adjacent non-tumor tissue in lung cancer. A modified ARM-PCR protocol with three rounds of nested PCR amplified TCRbeta. TCRdb re-called the multiplex PCR reads with MiXCR, one entry per CDR3 protein. The sample includes 100,000 or so distinct CDR3 sequences, less than 75% of them seen just once. RNA was extracted from bulk tissue without any cell sorting. This non-tumor lung sample came from over 3 cm beyond the tumor edge. Sequenced sample: distant non-tumor lung tissue. The receptor source for this set is a man in his thirties or forties with non-small cell lung cancer.

On this clonotype: This may be a read error: a much more frequent sequence differs by one nucleotide. The rearrangement joins TRBV4-1 to TRBJ1-5, with D perhaps TRBD1 (6 bases). Per the germline V gene, CDR1 is MGHRA and CDR2 is YSYEKL. V gave up 4 bases and J gave up 5 bases, with 12 bases separating them. The CDR3 runs 14 residues. CDR3 amino acids: CASSLRDKDQPQHF. The CDR3 DNA follows: TGCGCCAGCAGCCTCCGGGACAAGGATCAGCCCCAGCATTTT.

The rearrangement joins TRBV11-2 to TRBJ2-2; a possible D gene is TRBD2 (5 bases). The V gene's germline CDR1 is SGHAT and CDR2 FQNNGV. The CDR3 runs 14 residues. V lost 4 bases and J lost 5, with 11 bases in between. CDR3 sequence reads: CASSSRGNTGELFF. The CDR3 DNA follows: TGTGCCAGCAGCTCTAGAGGGAATACCGGGGAGCTGTTTTTT.

About this clonotype: One end of the junction does not line up with germline, which may come from a read error. This chain connects TRBV29-1 to TRBJ2-1; 8 bases line up with TRBD2. The CDR3 runs 14 residues. Germline-derived CDR1 and CDR2 are SQVTM and ANQGSEA. The CDR3 DNA reads TGCAGCATTGAAGACAGCGGGGGATGGTATGAGCAATTCTTC. Translating gives CSIEDSGGWYEQFF.

V usage is TRBV2 and J usage is TRBJ1-5; 10 nucleotides agree with TRBD1. Germline V gene lookup returns CDR1 SNHLY and CDR2 FYNNEI. V shed 10 bases and J 5 bases; nucleotides not matched to a gene: 2. This CDR3 region has 12 residues. This CDR3 reads CATGTGDQPQHF. For the CDR3, the DNA is TGTGCCACCGGGACAGGGGATCAGCCCCAGCATTTT. Combining the CDR3 with reference TRBV2 and TRBJ1-5 gives the whole variable domain EPEVTQTPSHQVTQMGQEVILRCVPISNHLYFYWYRQILGQKVEFLVSFYNNEISEKSEIFDDQFSVERPDGSNFTLKIRSTKLEDSAMYFCATGTGDQPQHFGDGTRLSIL.

Regarding this clonotype: A read error may produce the germline difference seen at one junction end. This chain uses TRBV20-1 with TRBJ1-5, with a possible D match to TRBD1 (5 bases). The CDR3 is 14 amino acids. Germline CDR1 DFQATT, CDR2 SNEGSKA (reference sequence). The CDR3 is CSARDRGEVQPRHF. The CDR3 coding sequence is TGCAGTGCTAGAGATCGGGGGGAGGTCCAGCCCCGGCATTTT.